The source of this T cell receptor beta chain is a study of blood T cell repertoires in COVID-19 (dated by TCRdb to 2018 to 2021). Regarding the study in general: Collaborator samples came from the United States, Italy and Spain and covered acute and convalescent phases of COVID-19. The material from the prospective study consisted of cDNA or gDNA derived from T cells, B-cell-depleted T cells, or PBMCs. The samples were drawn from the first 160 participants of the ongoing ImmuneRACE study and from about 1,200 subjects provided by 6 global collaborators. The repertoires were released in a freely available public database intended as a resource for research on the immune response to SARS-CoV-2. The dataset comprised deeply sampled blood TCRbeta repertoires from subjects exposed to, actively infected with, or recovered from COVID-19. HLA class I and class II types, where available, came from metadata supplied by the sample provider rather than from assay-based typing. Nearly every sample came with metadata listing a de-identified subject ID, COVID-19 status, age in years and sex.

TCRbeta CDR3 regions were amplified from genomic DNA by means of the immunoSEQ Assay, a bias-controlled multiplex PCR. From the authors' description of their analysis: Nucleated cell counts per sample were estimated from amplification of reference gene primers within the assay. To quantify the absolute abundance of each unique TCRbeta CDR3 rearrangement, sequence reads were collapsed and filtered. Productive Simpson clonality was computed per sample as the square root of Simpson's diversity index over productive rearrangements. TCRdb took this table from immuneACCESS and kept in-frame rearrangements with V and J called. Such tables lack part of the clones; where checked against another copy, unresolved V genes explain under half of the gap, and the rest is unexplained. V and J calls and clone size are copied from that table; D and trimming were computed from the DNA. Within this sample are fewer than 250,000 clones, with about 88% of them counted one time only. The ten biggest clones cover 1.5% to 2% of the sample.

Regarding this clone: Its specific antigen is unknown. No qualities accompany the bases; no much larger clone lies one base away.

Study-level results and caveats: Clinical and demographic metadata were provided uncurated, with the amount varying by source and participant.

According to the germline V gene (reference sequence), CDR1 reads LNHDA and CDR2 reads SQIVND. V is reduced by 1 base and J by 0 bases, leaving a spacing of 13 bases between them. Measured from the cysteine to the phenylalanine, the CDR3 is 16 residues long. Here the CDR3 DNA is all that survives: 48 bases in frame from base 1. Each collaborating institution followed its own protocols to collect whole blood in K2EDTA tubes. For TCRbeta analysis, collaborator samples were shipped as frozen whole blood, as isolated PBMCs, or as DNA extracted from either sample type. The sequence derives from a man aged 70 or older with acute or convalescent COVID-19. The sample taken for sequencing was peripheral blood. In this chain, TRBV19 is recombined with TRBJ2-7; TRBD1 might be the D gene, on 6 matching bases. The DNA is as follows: TGTGCCAGTAGTATAGGAGGAAGGGGACACTCCTACGAGCAGTACTTC. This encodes CASSIGGRGHSYEQYF. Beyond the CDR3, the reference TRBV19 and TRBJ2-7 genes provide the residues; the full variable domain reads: DGGITQSPKYLFRKEGQNVTLSCEQNLNHDAMYWYRQDPGQGLRLIYYSQIVNDFQKGDIAEGYSVSREKKESFPLTVTSAQKNPTAFYLCASSIGGRGHSYEQYFGPGTRLTVT.